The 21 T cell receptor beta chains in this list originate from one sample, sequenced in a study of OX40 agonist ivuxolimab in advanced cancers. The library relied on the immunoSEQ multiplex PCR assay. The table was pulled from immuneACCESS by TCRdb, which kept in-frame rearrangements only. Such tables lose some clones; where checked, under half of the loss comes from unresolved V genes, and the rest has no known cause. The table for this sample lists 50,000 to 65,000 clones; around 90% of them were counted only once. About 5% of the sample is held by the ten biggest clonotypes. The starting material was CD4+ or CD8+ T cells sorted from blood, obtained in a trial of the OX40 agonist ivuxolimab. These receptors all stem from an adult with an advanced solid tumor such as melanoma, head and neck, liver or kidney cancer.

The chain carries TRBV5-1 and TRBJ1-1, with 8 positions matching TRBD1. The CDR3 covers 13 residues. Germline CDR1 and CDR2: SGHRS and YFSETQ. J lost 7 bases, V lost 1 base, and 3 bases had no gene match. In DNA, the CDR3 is TGCGCCAGCAGCTTGCGACAGGGGTTTGAAGCTTTCTTT. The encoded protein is CASSLRQGFEAFF.

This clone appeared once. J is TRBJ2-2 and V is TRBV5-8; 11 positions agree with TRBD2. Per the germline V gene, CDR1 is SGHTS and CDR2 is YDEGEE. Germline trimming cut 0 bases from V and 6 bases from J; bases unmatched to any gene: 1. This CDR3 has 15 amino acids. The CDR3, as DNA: TGTGCCAGCAGCTTGGAACTAGCGGGAGCCGGGGAGCTGTTTTTT. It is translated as CASSLELAGAGELFF.

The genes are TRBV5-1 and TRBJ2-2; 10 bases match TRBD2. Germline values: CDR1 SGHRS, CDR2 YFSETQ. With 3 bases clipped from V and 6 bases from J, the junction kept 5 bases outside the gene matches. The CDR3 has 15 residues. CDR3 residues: CASSYSGGPSGELFF. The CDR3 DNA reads TGCGCCAGCAGCTATAGCGGGGGGCCCTCCGGGGAGCTGTTTTTT.

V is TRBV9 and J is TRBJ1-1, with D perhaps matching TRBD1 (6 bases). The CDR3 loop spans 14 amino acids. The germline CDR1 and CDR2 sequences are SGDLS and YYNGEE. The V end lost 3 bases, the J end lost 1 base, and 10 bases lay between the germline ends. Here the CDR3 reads CASSGAGANTEAFF. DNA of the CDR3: TGTGCCAGCAGCGGAGCGGGGGCGAACACTGAAGCTTTCTTT.

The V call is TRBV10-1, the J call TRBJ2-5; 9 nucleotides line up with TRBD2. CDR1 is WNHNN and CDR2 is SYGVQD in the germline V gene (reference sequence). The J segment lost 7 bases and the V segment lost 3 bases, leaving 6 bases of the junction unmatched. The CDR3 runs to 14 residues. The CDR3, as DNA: TGCGCCAGCAGTGACAGCGGGGGGCTAGGGACCCAGTACTTC. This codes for CASSDSGGLGTQYF.

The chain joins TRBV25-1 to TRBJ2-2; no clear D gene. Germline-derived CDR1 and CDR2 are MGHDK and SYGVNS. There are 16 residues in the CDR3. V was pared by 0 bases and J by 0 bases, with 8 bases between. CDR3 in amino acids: CASSEYKTANTGELFF. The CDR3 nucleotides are TGTGCCAGCAGTGAATACAAGACCGCGAACACCGGGGAGCTGTTTTTT.

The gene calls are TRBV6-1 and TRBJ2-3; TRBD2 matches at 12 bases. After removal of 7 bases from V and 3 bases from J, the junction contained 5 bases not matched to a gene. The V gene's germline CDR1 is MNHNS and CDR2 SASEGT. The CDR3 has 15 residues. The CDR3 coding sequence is TGTGCCAGCACTAGCGGGGGGGCCGGGACAGATACGCAGTATTTT. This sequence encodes CASTSGGAGTDTQYF.

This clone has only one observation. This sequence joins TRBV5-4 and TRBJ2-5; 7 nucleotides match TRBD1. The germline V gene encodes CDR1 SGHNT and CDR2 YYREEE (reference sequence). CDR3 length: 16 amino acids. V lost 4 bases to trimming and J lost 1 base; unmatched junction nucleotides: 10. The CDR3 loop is CASSPPPRTGQETQYF. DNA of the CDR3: TGTGCCAGCAGCCCCCCGCCCCGGACAGGCCAAGAGACCCAGTACTTC.

The CDR3: CASSFDLGEKLFF. CDR3 coding DNA: TGCGCCAGCAGCTTTGACCTAGGGGAAAAACTGTTTTTT. This sequence joins TRBV5-1 and TRBJ1-4; no clear D. There are 13 residues in the CDR3. In germline, CDR1 is SGHRS, CDR2 YFSETQ. V lost 2 bases and J lost 8, with 10 bases in between.

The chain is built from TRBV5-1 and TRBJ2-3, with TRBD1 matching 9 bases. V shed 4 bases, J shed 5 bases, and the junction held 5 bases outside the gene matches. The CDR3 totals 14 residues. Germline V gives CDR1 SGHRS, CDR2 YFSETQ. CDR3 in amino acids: CASSPGQGVDTQYF. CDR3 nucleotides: TGCGCCAGCAGCCCGGGACAGGGAGTAGATACGCAGTATTTT.

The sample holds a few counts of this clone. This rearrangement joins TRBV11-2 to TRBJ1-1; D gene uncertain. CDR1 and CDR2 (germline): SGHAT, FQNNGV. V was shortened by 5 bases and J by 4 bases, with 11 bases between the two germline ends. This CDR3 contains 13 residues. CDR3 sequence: CASSLLWGTEAFF. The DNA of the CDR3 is TGTGCCAGCAGCCTCCTCTGGGGCACTGAAGCTTTCTTT.

The CDR3 nucleotides are TGCGCCAGCAGTGAGCCTGGGGTCTTCTGGGGTGAGCAGTTCTTC. Amino acids: CASSEPGVFWGEQFF. The rearrangement links TRBV10-2 to TRBJ2-1; D uncertain. The V end was cut by 2 bases, the J end by 9 bases, with 17 bases between. The V gene's germline CDR1 is WSHSY and CDR2 SAAADI. This CDR3 spans 15 amino acids.

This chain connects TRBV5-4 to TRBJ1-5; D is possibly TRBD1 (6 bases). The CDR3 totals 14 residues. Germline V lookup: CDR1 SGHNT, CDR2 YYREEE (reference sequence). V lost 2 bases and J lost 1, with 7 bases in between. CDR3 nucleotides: TGTGCCAGCAGCTTAGGGGGGAGCAATCAGCCCCAGCATTTT. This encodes CASSLGGSNQPQHF.

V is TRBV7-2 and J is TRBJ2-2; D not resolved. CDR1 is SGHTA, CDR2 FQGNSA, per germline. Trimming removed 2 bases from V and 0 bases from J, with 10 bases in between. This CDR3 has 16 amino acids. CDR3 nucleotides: TGTGCCAGCAGCTTACGTATGGGATCGAACACCGGGGAGCTGTTTTTT. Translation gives CASSLRMGSNTGELFF.

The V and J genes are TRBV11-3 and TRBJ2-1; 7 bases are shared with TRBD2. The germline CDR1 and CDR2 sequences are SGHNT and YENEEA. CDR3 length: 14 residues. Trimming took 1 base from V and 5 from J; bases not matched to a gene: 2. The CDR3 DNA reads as TGTGCCAGCAGCTTAGGGCTAGCGGACAATGAGCAGTTCTTC. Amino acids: CASSLGLADNEQFF. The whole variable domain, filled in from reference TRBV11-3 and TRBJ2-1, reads EAGVVQSPRYKIIEKKQPVAFWCNPISGHNTLYWYLQNLGQGPELLIRYENEEAVDDSQLPKDRFSAERLKGVDSTLKIQPAELGDSAVYLCASSLGLADNEQFFGPGTRLTVL.

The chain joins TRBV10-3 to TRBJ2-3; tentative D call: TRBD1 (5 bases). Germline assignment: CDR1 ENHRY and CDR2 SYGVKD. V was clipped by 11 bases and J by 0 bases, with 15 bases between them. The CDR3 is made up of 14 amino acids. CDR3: CAAQGATSTDTQYF. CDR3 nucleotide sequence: TGTGCCGCCCAAGGGGCAACTAGCACAGATACGCAGTATTTT.

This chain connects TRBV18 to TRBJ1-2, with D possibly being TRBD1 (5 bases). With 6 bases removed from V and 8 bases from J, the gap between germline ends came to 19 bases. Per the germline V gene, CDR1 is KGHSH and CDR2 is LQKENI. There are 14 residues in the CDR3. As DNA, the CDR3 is TGTGCCAGCTCCCCCGGAGGCGGGGCAGGCGGCTACACCTTC. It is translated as CASSPGGGAGGYTF.

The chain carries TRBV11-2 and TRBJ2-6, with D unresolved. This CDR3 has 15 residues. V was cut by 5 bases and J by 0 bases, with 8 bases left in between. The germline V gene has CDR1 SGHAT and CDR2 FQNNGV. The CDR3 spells CASSDTSSGANVLTF. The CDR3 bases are TGTGCCAGCAGCGATACCTCCTCTGGGGCCAACGTCCTGACTTTC.

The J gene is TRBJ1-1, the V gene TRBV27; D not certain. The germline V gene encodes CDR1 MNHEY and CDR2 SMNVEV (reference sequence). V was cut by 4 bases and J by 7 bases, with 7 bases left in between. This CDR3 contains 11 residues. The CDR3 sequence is CASSSTGEAFF. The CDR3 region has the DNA TGTGCCAGCAGTTCGACGGGTGAAGCTTTCTTT.

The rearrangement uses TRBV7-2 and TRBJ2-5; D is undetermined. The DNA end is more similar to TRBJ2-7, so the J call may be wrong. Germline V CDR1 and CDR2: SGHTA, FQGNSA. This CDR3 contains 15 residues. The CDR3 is CASSLGQDRTYEQYF. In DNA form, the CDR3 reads TGTGCCAGCAGCTTAGGTCAGGATAGGACCTACGAGCAGTACTTC.

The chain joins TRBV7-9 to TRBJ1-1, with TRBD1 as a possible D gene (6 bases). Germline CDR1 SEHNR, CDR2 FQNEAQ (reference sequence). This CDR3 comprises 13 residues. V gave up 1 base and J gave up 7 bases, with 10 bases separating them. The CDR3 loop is CASSLETGNEAFF. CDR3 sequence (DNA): TGTGCCAGCAGCTTAGAGACAGGCAATGAAGCTTTCTTT.